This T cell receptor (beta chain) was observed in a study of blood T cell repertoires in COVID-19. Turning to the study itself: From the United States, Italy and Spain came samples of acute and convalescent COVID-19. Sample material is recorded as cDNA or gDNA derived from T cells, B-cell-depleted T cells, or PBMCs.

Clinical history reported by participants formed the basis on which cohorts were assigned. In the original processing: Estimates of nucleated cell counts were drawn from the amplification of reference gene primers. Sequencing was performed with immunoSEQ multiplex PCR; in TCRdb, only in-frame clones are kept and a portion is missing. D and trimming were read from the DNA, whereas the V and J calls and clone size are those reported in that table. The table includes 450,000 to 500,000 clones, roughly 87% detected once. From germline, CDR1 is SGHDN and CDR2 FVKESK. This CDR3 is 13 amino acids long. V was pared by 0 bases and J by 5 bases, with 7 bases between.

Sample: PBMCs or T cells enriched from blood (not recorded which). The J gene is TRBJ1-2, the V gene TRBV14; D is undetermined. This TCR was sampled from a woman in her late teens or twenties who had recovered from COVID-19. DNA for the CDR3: TGTGCCAGCAGCCAAGATTCAGCGTATGGCTACACCTTC. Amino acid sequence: CASSQDSAYGYTF.